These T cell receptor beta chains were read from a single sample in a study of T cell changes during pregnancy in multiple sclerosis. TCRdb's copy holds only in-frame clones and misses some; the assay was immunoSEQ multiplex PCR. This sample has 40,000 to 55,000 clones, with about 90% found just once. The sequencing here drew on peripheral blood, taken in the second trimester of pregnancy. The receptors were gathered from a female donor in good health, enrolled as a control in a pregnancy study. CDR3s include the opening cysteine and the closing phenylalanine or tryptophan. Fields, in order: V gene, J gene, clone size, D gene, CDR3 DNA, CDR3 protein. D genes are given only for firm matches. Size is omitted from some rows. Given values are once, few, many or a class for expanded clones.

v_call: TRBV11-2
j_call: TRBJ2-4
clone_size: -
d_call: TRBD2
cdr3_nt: TGTGCCAGCAGCTTAGGAGGGACTAGCGGGAGTACCAAAAACATTCAGTACTTC
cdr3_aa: CASSLGGTSGSTKNIQYF

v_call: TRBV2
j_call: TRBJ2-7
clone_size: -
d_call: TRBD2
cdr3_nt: TGTGCCAGTACATATAGCGGGCCGCCCTACGAGCAGTACTTC
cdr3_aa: CASTYSGPPYEQYF

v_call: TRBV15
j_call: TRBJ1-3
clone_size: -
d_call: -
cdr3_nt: TGTGCCACCAGCGATTCAGGTTTCTCTGGAAACACCATATATTTT
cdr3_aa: CATSDSGFSGNTIYF

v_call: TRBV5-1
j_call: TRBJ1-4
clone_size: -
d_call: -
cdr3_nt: TGCGCCAGCAGCACGGAGGGTGTCGGAAAACTGTTTTTT
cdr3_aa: CASSTEGVGKLFF

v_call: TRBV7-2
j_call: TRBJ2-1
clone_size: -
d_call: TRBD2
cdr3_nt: TGTGCCAGCAGCTTTGGGACTAGCGGCTACAATGAGCAGTTCTTC
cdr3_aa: CASSFGTSGYNEQFF

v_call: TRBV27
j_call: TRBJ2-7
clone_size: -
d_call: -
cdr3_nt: TGTGCCAGCAGCCCTGACAGGCGAGGATCCTACGAGCAGTACTTC
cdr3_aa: CASSPDRRGSYEQYF

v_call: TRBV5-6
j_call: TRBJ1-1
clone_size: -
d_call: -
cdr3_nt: TGTGCCAGCAGCTTGTCGGGGGGCACTGAAGCTTTCTTT
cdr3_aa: CASSLSGGTEAFF

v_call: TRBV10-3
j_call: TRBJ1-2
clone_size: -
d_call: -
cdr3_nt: TGTGCCACCGCTAGAGTGACGGCTAACTATGGCTACACCTTC
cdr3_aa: CATARVTANYGYTF

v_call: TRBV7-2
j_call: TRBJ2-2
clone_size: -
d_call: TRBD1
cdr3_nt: TGTGCCAGCAGCTTAGAGACAGGGGGATACACCGGGGAGCTGTTTTTT
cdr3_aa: CASSLETGGYTGELFF

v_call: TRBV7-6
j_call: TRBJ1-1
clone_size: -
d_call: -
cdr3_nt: TGTGCCAGCAGCTTAGTACAGGGGAACACTGAAGCTTTCTTT
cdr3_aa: CASSLVQGNTEAFF

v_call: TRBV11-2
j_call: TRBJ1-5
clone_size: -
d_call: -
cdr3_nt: TGTGCCAGCAGCCCCGTGACAAGTGATCAGCCCCAGCATTTT
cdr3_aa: CASSPVTSDQPQHF

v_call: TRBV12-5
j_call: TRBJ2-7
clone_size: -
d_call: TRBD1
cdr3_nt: TGTGCTAGTGGTTTGGGCCGGGACAGGGACCACGAGCAGTACTTC
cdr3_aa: CASGLGRDRDHEQYF

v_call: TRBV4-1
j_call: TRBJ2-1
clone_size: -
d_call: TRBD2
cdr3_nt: TGCGCCAGCAGCCAAGAACTAGCGGCGGGCGGCAATGAGCAGTTCTTC
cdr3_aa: CASSQELAAGGNEQFF

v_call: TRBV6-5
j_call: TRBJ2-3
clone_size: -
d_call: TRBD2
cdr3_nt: TGTGCCAGCAGTTACTCCGCCAGCGGGGTGGGAGATACGCAGTATTTT
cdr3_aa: CASSYSASGVGDTQYF

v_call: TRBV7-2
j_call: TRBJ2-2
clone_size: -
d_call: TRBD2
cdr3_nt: TGTGCCAGCAGCTTTGGCGGGAGTAACACCGGGGAGCTGTTTTTT
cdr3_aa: CASSFGGSNTGELFF

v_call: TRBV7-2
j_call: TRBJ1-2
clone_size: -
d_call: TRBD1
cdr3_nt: TGTGCCAGCAGCTCGACCGGACAGGGAGGATTTCTTAACTATGGCTACACCTTC
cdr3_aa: CASSSTGQGGFLNYGYTF

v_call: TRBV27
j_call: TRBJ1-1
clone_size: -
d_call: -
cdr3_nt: TGTGCCAGCGCTCCCCCGGCGGGGGCTGGAGCTTTCTTT
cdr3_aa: CASAPPAGAGAFF

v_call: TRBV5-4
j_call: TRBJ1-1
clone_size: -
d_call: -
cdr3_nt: TGTGCCAGCAGCTTGGCCGGGGGTAACACTGAAGCTTTCTTT
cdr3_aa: CASSLAGGNTEAFF

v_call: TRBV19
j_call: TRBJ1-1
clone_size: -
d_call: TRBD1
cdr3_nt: TGTGCCAGTACAGGGGGTAGTGAAGCTTTCTTT
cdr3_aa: CASTGGSEAFF

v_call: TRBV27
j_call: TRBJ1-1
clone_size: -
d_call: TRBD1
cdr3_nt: TGTGCCAGCAGCCGGGACAGGGGGGGTGAAGCTTTCTTT
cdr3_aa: CASSRDRGGEAFF

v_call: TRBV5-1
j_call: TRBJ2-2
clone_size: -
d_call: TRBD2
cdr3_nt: TGCGCCAGCAGAACGGGACTAGCGGAATACACCGGGGAGCTGTTTTTT
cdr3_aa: CASRTGLAEYTGELFF

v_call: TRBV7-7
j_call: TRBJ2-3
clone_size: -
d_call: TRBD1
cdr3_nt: TGTGCTAGCAGCGCGGGACAGGGGACAGATACGCAGTATTTT
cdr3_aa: CASSAGQGTDTQYF

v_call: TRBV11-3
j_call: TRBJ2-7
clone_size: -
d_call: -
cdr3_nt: TGTGCCAGCAGCTCGCAGGGCTTATACGAGCAGTACTTC
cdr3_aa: CASSSQGLYEQYF

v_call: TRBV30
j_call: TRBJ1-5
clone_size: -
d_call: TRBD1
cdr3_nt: TGTGCCTGGAGTGTTGGACAGGATCAGCCCCAGCATTTT
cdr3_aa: CAWSVGQDQPQHF

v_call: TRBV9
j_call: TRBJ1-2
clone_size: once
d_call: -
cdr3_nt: TGTGCCAGCAGCGTAGGGTCCGGGGAGGTCTATGGCTACACCTTC
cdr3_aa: CASSVGSGEVYGYTF

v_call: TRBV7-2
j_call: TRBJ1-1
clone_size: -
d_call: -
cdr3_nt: TGTGCCAGCAGCTTAGCGTTTCGGGGGATCACTGAAGCTTTCTTT
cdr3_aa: CASSLAFRGITEAFF

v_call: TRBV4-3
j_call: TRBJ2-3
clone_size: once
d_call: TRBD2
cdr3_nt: TGCGCCAGCAGCCAAGCGCTGACTAGCGGGATTACCACAGATACGCAGTATTTT
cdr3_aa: CASSQALTSGITTDTQYF

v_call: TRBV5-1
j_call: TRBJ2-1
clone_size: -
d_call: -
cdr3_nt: TGCGCCACACAGTTAAAGAATGAGCAGTTCTTC
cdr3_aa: CATQLKNEQFF

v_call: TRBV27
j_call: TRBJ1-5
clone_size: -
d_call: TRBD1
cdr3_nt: TGTGCCAGCAGCTCGATCGGACAGGACCTGTATAGCAATCAGCCCCAGCATTTT
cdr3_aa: CASSSIGQDLYSNQPQHF

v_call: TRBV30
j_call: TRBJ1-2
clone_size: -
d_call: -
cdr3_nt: TGTGCCTGGAGTGTAGGGGGTGGCTACACCTTC
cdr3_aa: CAWSVGGGYTF

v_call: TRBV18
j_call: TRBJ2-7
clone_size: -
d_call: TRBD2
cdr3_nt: TGTGCCAGCTCCCGGGACTACTCCTACGAGCAGTACTTC
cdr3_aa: CASSRDYSYEQYF

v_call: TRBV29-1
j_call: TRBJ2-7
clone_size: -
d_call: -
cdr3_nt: TGCAGCGTTGCAGGGGGGCGCGAGCAGTACTTC
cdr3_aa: CSVAGGREQYF

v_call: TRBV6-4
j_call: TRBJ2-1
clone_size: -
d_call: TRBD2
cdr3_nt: TGTGCCAGCAGTGACGTGGGCGGGAGTAGGTACAATGAGCAGTTCTTC
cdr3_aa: CASSDVGGSRYNEQFF

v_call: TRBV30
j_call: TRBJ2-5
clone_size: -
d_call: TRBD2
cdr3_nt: TGTGCCTGGAGAAAACTAGCGGGGGGCCAAGAGACCCAGTACTTC
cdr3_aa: CAWRKLAGGQETQYF

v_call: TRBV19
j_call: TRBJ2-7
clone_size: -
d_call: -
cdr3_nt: TGTGCCAGTAGTATACGGGGTGCCTTCGAGCAGTACTTC
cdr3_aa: CASSIRGAFEQYF

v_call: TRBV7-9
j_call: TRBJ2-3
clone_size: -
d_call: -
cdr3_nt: TGTGCCAGCAGCACCGGGGACTTGACGCGTGATACGCAGTATTTT
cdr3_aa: CASSTGDLTRDTQYF

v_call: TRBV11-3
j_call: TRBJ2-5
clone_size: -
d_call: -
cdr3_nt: TGTGCCAGCAGCTTCTCTGAGACCCAGTACTTC
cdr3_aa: CASSFSETQYF